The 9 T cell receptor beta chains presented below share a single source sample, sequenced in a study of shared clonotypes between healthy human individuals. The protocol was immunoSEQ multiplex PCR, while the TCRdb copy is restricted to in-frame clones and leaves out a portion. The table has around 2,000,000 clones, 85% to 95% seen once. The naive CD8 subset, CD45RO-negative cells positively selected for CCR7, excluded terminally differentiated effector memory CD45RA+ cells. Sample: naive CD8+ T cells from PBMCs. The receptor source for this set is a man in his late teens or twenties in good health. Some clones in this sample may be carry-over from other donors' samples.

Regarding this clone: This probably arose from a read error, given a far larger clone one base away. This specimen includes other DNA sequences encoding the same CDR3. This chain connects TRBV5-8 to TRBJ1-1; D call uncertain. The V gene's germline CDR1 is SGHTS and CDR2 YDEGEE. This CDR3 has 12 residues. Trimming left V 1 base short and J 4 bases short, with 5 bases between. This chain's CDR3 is CASSLRSTEAFF. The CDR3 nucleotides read TGTGCCAGCAGCTTGAGGAGCACTGAAGCTTTCTTT. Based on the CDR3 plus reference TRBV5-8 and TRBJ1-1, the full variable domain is EAGVTQSPTHLIKTRGQQATLRCSPISGHTSVYWYQQALGLGLQFLLWYDEGEERNRGNFPPRFSGRQFPNYSSELNVNALELEDSALYLCASSLRSTEAFFGQGTRLTVV.

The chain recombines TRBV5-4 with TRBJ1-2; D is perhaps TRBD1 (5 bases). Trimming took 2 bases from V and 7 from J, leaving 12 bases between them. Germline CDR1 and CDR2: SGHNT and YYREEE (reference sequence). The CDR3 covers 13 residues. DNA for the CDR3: TGTGCCAGCAGCTTTGACAGCGGGGGTGGCTACACCTTC. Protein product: CASSFDSGGGYTF.

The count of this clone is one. DNA for the CDR3: TGCGCCAGCAGCGACAGGACAGAGAAGTCCTATGGCTACACCTTC. It is translated as CASSDRTEKSYGYTF. The chain recombines TRBV10-2 with TRBJ1-2; tentative D call: TRBD1 (6 bases). There are 15 residues in the CDR3. V was clipped by 6 bases and J by 4 bases, with 18 bases between them. CDR1 is WSHSY and CDR2 is SAAADI in the germline V gene.

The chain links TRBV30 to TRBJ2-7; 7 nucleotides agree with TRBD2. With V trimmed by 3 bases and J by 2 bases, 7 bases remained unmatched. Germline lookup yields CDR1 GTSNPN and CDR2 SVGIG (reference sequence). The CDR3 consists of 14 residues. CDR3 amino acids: CAWRGRAGAYEQYF. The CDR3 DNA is TGTGCCTGGAGGGGGAGGGCGGGAGCCTACGAGCAGTACTTC.

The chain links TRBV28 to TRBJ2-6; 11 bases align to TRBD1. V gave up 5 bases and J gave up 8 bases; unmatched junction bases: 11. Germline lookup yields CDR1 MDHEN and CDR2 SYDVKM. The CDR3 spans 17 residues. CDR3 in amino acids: CASSRPGQGDSPNVLTF. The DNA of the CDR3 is TGTGCCAGCAGTAGACCGGGACAGGGGGATTCCCCCAACGTCCTGACTTTC. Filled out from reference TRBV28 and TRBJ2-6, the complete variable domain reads DVKVTQSSRYLVKRTGEKVFLECVQDMDHENMFWYRQDPGLGLRLIYFSYDVKMKEKGDIPEGYSVSREKKERFSLILESASTNQTSMYLCASSRPGQGDSPNVLTFGAGSRLTVL.

CDR3 residues: CASTPRGQDTQYF. The DNA of the CDR3 is TGTGCCAGCACCCCGAGGGGGCAAGATACGCAGTATTTT. The chain has TRBV27 and TRBJ2-3; 7 bases match TRBD1. The germline V gene has CDR1 MNHEY and CDR2 SMNVEV (reference sequence). Germline trimming cut 7 bases from V and 5 bases from J; bases unmatched to any gene: 6. The CDR3 sequence is 13 residues long.

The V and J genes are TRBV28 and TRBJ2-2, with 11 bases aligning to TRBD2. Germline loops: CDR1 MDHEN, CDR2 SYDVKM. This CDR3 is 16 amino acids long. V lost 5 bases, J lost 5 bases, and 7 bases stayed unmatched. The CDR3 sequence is CASSRPTSGRTGELFF. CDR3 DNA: TGTGCCAGCAGTCGACCCACTAGCGGGAGAACCGGGGAGCTGTTTTTT. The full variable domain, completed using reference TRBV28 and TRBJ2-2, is DVKVTQSSRYLVKRTGEKVFLECVQDMDHENMFWYRQDPGLGLRLIYFSYDVKMKEKGDIPEGYSVSREKKERFSLILESASTNQTSMYLCASSRPTSGRTGELFFGEGSRLTVL.

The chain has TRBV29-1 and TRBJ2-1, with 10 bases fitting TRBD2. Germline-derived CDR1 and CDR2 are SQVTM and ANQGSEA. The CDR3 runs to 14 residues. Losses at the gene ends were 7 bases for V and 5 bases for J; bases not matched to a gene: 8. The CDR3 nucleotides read TGCAGCGACCAAGCGGGAGGGTGGGACAATGAGCAGTTCTTC. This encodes CSDQAGGWDNEQFF.

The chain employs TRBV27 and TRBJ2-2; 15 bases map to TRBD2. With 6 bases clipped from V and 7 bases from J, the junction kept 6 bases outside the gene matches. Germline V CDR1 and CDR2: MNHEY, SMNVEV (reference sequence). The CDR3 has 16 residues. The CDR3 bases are TGTGCCAGCAGGGTCGGACTAGCGGGAGGGGTCGGGGAGCTGTTTTTT. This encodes CASRVGLAGGVGELFF.